This T cell receptor (beta chain) was observed in a study of T cells after yellow fever vaccination. Points from the study as a whole: Once the booster was given, most primary-vaccination clones reappeared, at more than 95% for CD4 and roughly 90% for CD8. A small proportion of clonotypes was detected in both the CD4 and CD8 compartments.

Turning to this clonotype: Antigen unknown.

The 5'RACE template-switching step produced TCR cDNA and added a universal primer site and UMIs. TCRdb ran MiXCR on the 5' RACE reads and lists one entry per CDR3 protein. The data show under 400,000 distinct CDR3 sequences, 9.5% to 13% seen once. Trimming shortened V by 5 bases and J by 3 bases, and 11 bases separated the two germline ends. This CDR3 has 14 residues. The germline V gene encodes CDR1 MNHNS and CDR2 SASEGT. This clonotype was obtained from a man aged 18 to 30 who received the YFV17D yellow fever vaccine. The specimen was PBMCs, collected on the day of the first yellow fever vaccination. This chain connects TRBV6-1 to TRBJ1-5; D might be TRBD1 (6 bases). The CDR3 nucleotides are TGTGCCAGCAGTACAGGGAACTACAATCAGCCCCAGCATTTT. This translates into CASSTGNYNQPQHF.